The rows below give T cell receptor beta chains drawn from one sample of a study of blood T cell repertoires in COVID-19. The table came from immunoSEQ multiplex PCR; TCRdb's copy has only in-frame clones and leaves some out. Among tens of thousands of clones listed, around nine tenths were seen once. The material sequenced was peripheral blood. These receptors all come from a woman older than 75 with active or convalescent COVID-19. CDR3s include the opening cysteine and the closing phenylalanine or tryptophan. A D gene is named only where the DNA matches it firmly. Only part of the rows carry a size: once, few, many, or a class if the clone is expanded.

v_gene: TRBV5-1; abundance: .; j_gene: TRBJ1-2; d_gene: .; CDR3aa: CASSSGDDSDGYTF; CDR3nt: TGCGCCAGCAGCTCGGGGGATGACTCGGATGGCTACACCTTC
v_gene: TRBV29-1; abundance: .; j_gene: TRBJ2-2; d_gene: TRBD2; CDR3aa: CSVEVLSGSRTGELFF; CDR3nt: TGCAGCGTTGAAGTTTTGAGCGGGAGTAGAACCGGGGAGCTGTTTTTT
v_gene: TRBV28; abundance: .; j_gene: TRBJ1-2; d_gene: .; CDR3aa: CASSLLTAPSYTF; CDR3nt: TGTGCCAGCAGTCTACTGACAGCCCCGAGCTACACCTTC
v_gene: TRBV6-2/TRBV6-3; abundance: .; j_gene: TRBJ1-1; d_gene: TRBD1; CDR3aa: CASSRGQVGTEAFF; CDR3nt: TGTGCCAGCAGTCGCGGACAGGTTGGCACTGAAGCTTTCTTT
v_gene: TRBV18; abundance: .; j_gene: TRBJ2-7; d_gene: TRBD1; CDR3aa: CASSPGTGISYEQYF; CDR3nt: TGTGCCAGCTCACCCGGGACAGGGATCTCCTACGAGCAGTACTTC
v_gene: TRBV28; abundance: .; j_gene: TRBJ1-2; d_gene: TRBD1; CDR3aa: CASSEGQFYGYTF; CDR3nt: TGTGCCAGCAGTGAGGGACAGTTCTATGGCTACACCTTC
v_gene: TRBV7-3; abundance: .; j_gene: TRBJ1-1; d_gene: .; CDR3aa: CASSLTGVNSEAFF; CDR3nt: TGTGCCAGCAGCTTAACAGGGGTGAACTCTGAAGCTTTCTTT
v_gene: TRBV20-1; abundance: .; j_gene: TRBJ2-3; d_gene: TRBD2; CDR3aa: CSASDGRALYGDTQYF; CDR3nt: TGCAGTGCTAGTGACGGGAGGGCCTTATACGGAGATACGCAGTATTTT
v_gene: TRBV9; abundance: .; j_gene: TRBJ2-1; d_gene: TRBD1; CDR3aa: CASSLSGTGFNEQFF; CDR3nt: TGTGCCAGCAGCCTATCCGGGACAGGGTTCAATGAGCAGTTCTTC
v_gene: TRBV7-2; abundance: .; j_gene: TRBJ2-7; d_gene: TRBD2; CDR3aa: CASSPSAGGGHEQYF; CDR3nt: TGTGCCAGCAGCCCCAGCGCGGGGGGGGGCCACGAGCAGTACTTC
v_gene: TRBV9; abundance: .; j_gene: TRBJ1-1; d_gene: .; CDR3aa: CASSVEGVMDTEAFF; CDR3nt: TGTGCCAGCAGCGTAGAAGGGGTGATGGACACTGAAGCTTTCTTT
v_gene: TRBV7-6; abundance: .; j_gene: TRBJ2-5; d_gene: TRBD1; CDR3aa: CASSPRVGQGGETQYF; CDR3nt: TGTGCCAGCAGCCCTCGGGTGGGACAGGGAGGAGAGACCCAGTACTTC
v_gene: TRBV28; abundance: .; j_gene: TRBJ1-4; d_gene: .; CDR3aa: CASSLRPGEEKLFF; CDR3nt: TGTGCCAGCAGTTTACGGCCAGGGGAAGAAAAACTGTTTTTT
v_gene: TRBV2; abundance: .; j_gene: TRBJ2-1; d_gene: .; CDR3aa: CASVGPGRFHYNEQFF; CDR3nt: TGTGCCAGCGTCGGGCCAGGGCGATTCCACTACAATGAGCAGTTCTTC
v_gene: TRBV24-1; abundance: .; j_gene: TRBJ1-5; d_gene: .; CDR3aa: CATSDTRSGDQPQHF; CDR3nt: TGTGCCACCAGTGATACCCGATCAGGGGATCAGCCCCAGCATTTT
v_gene: TRBV7-2; abundance: medium-sized; j_gene: TRBJ2-1; d_gene: .; CDR3aa: CASSLGGGTGSGEQFF; CDR3nt: TGTGCCAGCAGCTTAGGGGGCGGGACGGGTAGCGGTGAGCAGTTCTTC
v_gene: TRBV30; abundance: once; j_gene: TRBJ2-3; d_gene: TRBD2; CDR3aa: CAWRDVGRAADTQYF; CDR3nt: TGTGCCTGGAGGGACGTTGGGAGGGCGGCAGATACGCAGTATTTT
v_gene: TRBV18; abundance: .; j_gene: TRBJ2-7; d_gene: TRBD1; CDR3aa: CASSPRDRPYHEQYF; CDR3nt: TGTGCCAGCTCACCCCGGGACAGACCCTACCACGAGCAGTACTTC
v_gene: TRBV6-5; abundance: .; j_gene: TRBJ2-5; d_gene: .; CDR3aa: CASSNSGLDIQETQYF; CDR3nt: TGTGCCAGCAGTAACTCGGGGCTAGATATTCAAGAGACCCAGTACTTC
v_gene: TRBV5-1; abundance: .; j_gene: TRBJ1-6; d_gene: .; CDR3aa: CASSLAPDNSPLHF; CDR3nt: TGCGCCAGCAGCTTGGCGCCAGATAATTCACCCCTCCACTTT
v_gene: TRBV24-1; abundance: .; j_gene: TRBJ2-5; d_gene: TRBD2; CDR3aa: CATSRGGAAETQYF; CDR3nt: TGTGCCACCAGTCGCGGGGGGGCGGCAGAGACCCAGTACTTC
v_gene: TRBV5-1; abundance: .; j_gene: TRBJ2-7; d_gene: .; CDR3aa: CASSLDRVGYEQYF; CDR3nt: TGCGCCAGCAGCTTGGACAGGGTAGGGTACGAGCAGTACTTC
v_gene: TRBV29-1; abundance: .; j_gene: TRBJ2-1; d_gene: TRBD2; CDR3aa: CSGRSGGFNNEQFF; CDR3nt: TGCAGCGGACGTAGCGGGGGTTTCAACAATGAGCAGTTCTTC
v_gene: TRBV2; abundance: .; j_gene: TRBJ2-5; d_gene: TRBD2; CDR3aa: CASRLAGGETQYF; CDR3nt: TGTGCCAGCCGTTTAGCGGGAGGGGAGACCCAGTACTTC
v_gene: TRBV4-3; abundance: .; j_gene: TRBJ1-4; d_gene: .; CDR3aa: CASSQEGQGNEKLFF; CDR3nt: TGCGCCAGCAGCCAAGAGGGGCAGGGAAATGAAAAACTGTTTTTT
v_gene: TRBV5-1; abundance: once; j_gene: TRBJ1-1; d_gene: .; CDR3aa: CASSLTALNTEAFF; CDR3nt: TGCGCCAGCAGCTTGACAGCCCTGAACACTGAAGCTTTCTTT
v_gene: TRBV4-1; abundance: .; j_gene: TRBJ2-5; d_gene: TRBD2; CDR3aa: CASSQRTSGGAGETQYF; CDR3nt: TGCGCCAGCAGCCAAAGAACTAGCGGGGGGGCCGGAGAGACCCAGTACTTC
v_gene: TRBV3-1/TRBV3-2; abundance: .; j_gene: TRBJ2-1; d_gene: TRBD2; CDR3aa: CASSQSSGAYNEQFF; CDR3nt: TGTGCCAGCAGCCAGTCTAGCGGGGCTTACAATGAGCAGTTCTTC
v_gene: TRBV5-4; abundance: once; j_gene: TRBJ2-7; d_gene: TRBD2; CDR3aa: CASSFSGGAHEQYF; CDR3nt: TGTGCCAGCAGCTTCAGCGGGGGGGCCCACGAGCAGTACTTC
v_gene: TRBV28; abundance: once; j_gene: TRBJ2-5; d_gene: .; CDR3aa: CASRIGGRETQYF; CDR3nt: TGTGCCAGCCGAATCGGGGGGCGGGAGACCCAGTACTTC
v_gene: TRBV28; abundance: .; j_gene: TRBJ2-5; d_gene: TRBD1; CDR3aa: CASSFVDRGKETQYF; CDR3nt: TGTGCCAGCAGTTTCGTTGACAGGGGGAAAGAGACCCAGTACTTC
v_gene: TRBV5-1; abundance: .; j_gene: TRBJ1-4; d_gene: TRBD1; CDR3aa: CASSHRDRRNNEKLFF; CDR3nt: TGCGCCAGCAGCCATCGGGACAGGCGTAATAATGAAAAACTGTTTTTT
v_gene: TRBV18; abundance: .; j_gene: TRBJ2-7; d_gene: TRBD1; CDR3aa: CASSLRTGSYEQYF; CDR3nt: TGTGCCAGCTCGCTGCGGACAGGAAGCTACGAGCAGTACTTC
v_gene: TRBV7-2; abundance: .; j_gene: TRBJ2-5; d_gene: .; CDR3aa: CASSRGKGETQYF; CDR3nt: TGTGCCAGCTCGAGAGGGAAGGGAGAGACCCAGTACTTC
v_gene: TRBV28; abundance: .; j_gene: TRBJ1-1; d_gene: .; CDR3aa: CASSPWTYKGEAFF; CDR3nt: TGTGCCAGCAGTCCCTGGACTTACAAGGGTGAAGCTTTCTTT
v_gene: TRBV11-2; abundance: .; j_gene: TRBJ2-7; d_gene: TRBD2; CDR3aa: CASSYREGNYEQYF; CDR3nt: TGTGCCAGCAGCTACCGGGAGGGGAACTACGAGCAGTACTTC
v_gene: TRBV30; abundance: .; j_gene: TRBJ2-1; d_gene: TRBD2; CDR3aa: CAWSSGGSYNEQFF; CDR3nt: TGTGCCTGGAGTAGCGGGGGTTCCTACAATGAGCAGTTCTTC